This T cell receptor (beta chain) was captured by sequencing in a study of regulatory T cells in long-lasting Graves disease. V lost 2 bases and J lost 2, with 10 bases in between. The length of the CDR3 is 14 residues. CDR1 MGHRA and CDR2 YSYEKL come from the germline V gene. Libraries of TCR beta came from iRepertoire HTBI primers plus Arm-PCR of CDR3 regions. A single record per CDR3 protein comes from TCRdb applying MiXCR to the multiplex PCR reads. The data hold about 530,000 distinct CDR3 sequences, with about 15% observed a single time. Time point specified: newly diagnosed GD, antithyroid drugs for less than 3 months. Following extraction of RNA from PBMCs, that RNA was used to make the TCR library. Patients all came to the study from an endocrinology department in Xi'an, China. This clonotype has just a few counts. These data were also reused for a study on T cells in Graves' hyperthyroidism and ophthalmopathy.

The chain employs TRBV4-1 and TRBJ2-7; TRBD2 might be the D (5 bases). The TCR comes from a woman aged 40-60 years with Graves disease. Sequenced material: peripheral blood mononuclear cells (PBMCs), taken at new diagnosis, from a patient treated with antithyroid drugs. CDR3 in amino acids: CASSQSVGAYEQYF. The CDR3 bases are TGCGCCAGCAGCCAATCCGTCGGGGCCTACGAGCAGTACTTC.